Presented here are 11 T cell receptor beta chains from one specimen sequenced in a study of T cell responses to AZD1222 COVID-19 vaccine. The repertoire was sequenced with immunoSEQ multiplex PCR; TCRdb's copy has only in-frame clones and lacks some. The profile shows roughly 130,000 clones, approximately 92% of them singletons. This specimen consisted of peripheral blood, obtained 28 days after the second AZD1222 dose. The receptors shown here come from an adult who received the AZD1222 COVID-19 vaccine.

The rearrangement uses TRBV5-4 and TRBJ2-5; the match to TRBD2 covers 9 bases. The CDR3 consists of 17 residues. The germline CDR1 and CDR2 sequences are SGHNT and YYREEE (reference sequence). With 4 bases clipped from V and 0 bases from J, the junction kept 10 bases outside the gene matches. The CDR3 region is CASSQENAGGHQETQYF. The DNA for the CDR3 is TGTGCCAGCAGCCAAGAGAACGCGGGGGGGCACCAAGAGACCCAGTACTTC.

The J gene is TRBJ1-4, the V gene TRBV25-1; D remains ambiguous. Between the trimmed V and J ends, which lost 2 bases and 3 bases, there was a span of 7 bases. This CDR3 comprises 14 residues. Germline CDR1 MGHDK, CDR2 SYGVNS. For the CDR3, the DNA is TGTGCCAGCAGTGAAACAACAGCTAATGAAAAACTGTTTTTT. Residues: CASSETTANEKLFF.

The chain links TRBV7-9 to TRBJ1-1; perhaps TRBD1 as D (6 bases). V shed 6 bases and J shed 5 bases, with 13 bases lying between them. Germline V gene lookup returns CDR1 SEHNR and CDR2 FQNEAQ (reference sequence). CDR3 size: 13 residues. The CDR3 protein is CASSTTRGTEAFF. The CDR3 DNA reads TGTGCCAGCAGTACTACGAGGGGGACTGAAGCTTTCTTT.

This chain joins TRBV10-3 and TRBJ1-6, with 8 positions matching TRBD1. Per germline, CDR1 ENHRY and CDR2 SYGVKD. With 5 bases clipped from V and 6 bases from J, the junction kept 12 bases outside the gene matches. The CDR3 loop spans 17 amino acids. The CDR3 sequence: CAISRVPGQDGNSPLHF. In DNA form, the CDR3 reads TGTGCCATCAGTCGTGTCCCGGGACAGGATGGTAATTCACCCCTCCACTTT.

The V and J genes are TRBV24-1 and TRBJ2-1; D gene ambiguous. The CDR3 length is 16 residues. Germline CDR1 reads KGHDR; CDR2 reads SFDVKD. The V end lost 2 bases, the J end lost 0 bases, and 10 bases lay between the germline ends. DNA for the CDR3: TGTGCCACCAGTGATTGGCAGGCAAGCTCCTACAATGAGCAGTTCTTC. Translated: CATSDWQASSYNEQFF.

This sequence joins TRBV19 and TRBJ2-3; D gene uncertain. Trimming stripped 5 bases from V and 4 bases from J, with 7 bases between. CDR3 size: 12 residues. In germline, CDR1 is LNHDA, CDR2 SQIVND (reference sequence). This CDR3 reads CASSVGPDTQYF. The DNA for the CDR3 is TGTGCCAGTAGTGTAGGTCCAGATACGCAGTATTTT.

The chain joins TRBV12-2 to TRBJ1-2. TRBV12-2 is deemed a pseudogene. The CDR3 spans 15 residues. The CDR3 coding sequence is TGTGCAAGTCGCTTTAGCATCCCCGGTGGCTATGGCTACACCTTC. Encoded protein: CASRFSIPGGYGYTF.

The V call is TRBV3-1 (or the pseudogene TRBV3-2), the J call TRBJ2-7, with D possibly TRBD2 on 6 matching bases. Germline loops: CDR1 LGHDT, CDR2 YNNKEL (reference sequence). Trimming took off 0 bases at V and 7 bases at J, with 7 bases between the two ends. The CDR3 is made up of 12 amino acids. The CDR3 is CASSQEGTEQYF. The CDR3 DNA reads as TGTGCCAGCAGCCAAGAAGGGACTGAGCAGTACTTC.

V is TRBV7-6 and J is TRBJ2-2; 13 positions match TRBD2. The J segment lost 5 bases and the V segment lost 4 bases, leaving 13 bases of the junction unmatched. This CDR3 comprises 19 residues. Germline assignment: CDR1 SGHVS and CDR2 FNYEAQ. The CDR3 sequence: CASSWISLAGGLGTGELFF. CDR3 bases: TGTGCCAGCAGCTGGATATCACTAGCGGGAGGGCTTGGGACCGGGGAGCTGTTTTTT.

The rearrangement joins TRBV19 to TRBJ2-5, with 10 bases that match TRBD1. Germline CDR1 is LNHDA and CDR2 is SQIVND (reference sequence). V lost 5 bases to trimming and J lost 5 bases; unmatched junction nucleotides: 5. CDR3 length equals 14 residues. The CDR3 spells CASSGTGVGETQYF. CDR3 nucleotide sequence: TGTGCCAGTAGTGGGACAGGGGTGGGGGAGACCCAGTACTTC.

This chain connects TRBV19 to TRBJ1-5, with D hard to call. V gave up 2 bases and J gave up 3 bases, with 5 bases separating them. The CDR3 spans 13 residues. Germline CDR1 is LNHDA and CDR2 is SQIVND (reference sequence). CDR3 DNA sequence: TGTGCCAGTAGTATACAGGTCAATCAGCCCCAGCATTTT. Translating it yields CASSIQVNQPQHF. Full variable domain (outside the CDR3, taken from reference TRBV19 and TRBJ1-5): DGGITQSPKYLFRKEGQNVTLSCEQNLNHDAMYWYRQDPGQGLRLIYYSQIVNDFQKGDIAEGYSVSREKKESFPLTVTSAQKNPTAFYLCASSIQVNQPQHFGDGTRLSIL.